The rows below give T cell receptor beta chains drawn from one sample of a study of CD8 T cells in ankylosing spondylitis. In TCRdb, the 5' RACE reads were re-called with MiXCR into one record per CDR3 protein. This sample yields about 400,000 distinct CDR3 sequences, of which approximately 22% are seen a single time; 10% to 15% belongs to the top ten. The specimen was blood, either unsorted or a sorted T cell fraction (not recorded which). Receptors were obtained from a male donor with ankylosing spondylitis or in good health (not recorded which). CDR3s include the opening cysteine and the closing phenylalanine or tryptophan.

v_call cdr3_aa
TRBV15 CATSREQGGPSEQYF
TRBV7-8 CASSLQGGLNEQFF
TRBV6-2/TRBV6-3 CASSYLQSGDEQFF
TRBV24-1 CATSKKGGQGHNEQFF
TRBV9 CASSVYGGAGELFF
TRBV6-1 CASSGLAGDTGELFF
TRBV4-1 CASSQGPFSVTGELFF
TRBV2 CATAAGGNSYEQYF
TRBV24-1 CATSDVPSSYNEQFF
TRBV11-2 CASSLPSGQGGNEQFF
TRBV12-3/TRBV12-4 CASKASEQFF
TRBV5-1 CASSLDYRDEQYF
TRBV7-9 CASSQLASANYGYTF
TRBV12-3/TRBV12-4 CASSPGGQNTEAFF
TRBV11-2 CASTTTGGNTGELFF
TRBV7-9 CAATRQGSYNEQFF
TRBV28 CANADRMNTEAFF
TRBV3-1 CASSNRDKETQYF
TRBV4-1 CASSQAPTGSLDNSPLHF
TRBV10-2 CASSGPGQETQYF
TRBV5-1 CASSSQDSSYEQYF
TRBV19 CASSIVASGGLNEQFF
TRBV27 CASSQLVGGDEQFF
TRBV6-5 CASSYSGRGIVDTQYF
TRBV29-1 CSVDSTYEQYF
TRBV29-1 CSVVWLGEQQFF
TRBV4-1 CASSQGGTGTVRNTIYF
TRBV12-3/TRBV12-4 CASTFWGANTEAFF
TRBV4-1 CASSQGAGPGEQYF
TRBV3-1 CASSQALAGMDTGELFF